A single sample is the source of the 15 T cell receptor beta chains below, sequenced in a study of Ad26.COV2.S vaccination and SARS-CoV-2 variants. The assay was immunoSEQ multiplex PCR, and TCRdb's table has in-frame clones only and misses some. The profile shows around 400,000 clones, approximately 89% of them singletons. Treatment reported: roughly 20 received Ad26.COV2.S at low or high dose, single or two shots; about 5 received placebo; per-sample allocation not given. All samples were drawn on day 63, counting from the first vaccine or placebo injection. This material consisted of peripheral blood, taken in a trial of Ad26.COV2.S vaccine versus placebo. The receptor set was obtained from a person between 18 and 65 years old who received the Ad26.COV2.S COVID-19 vaccine or a placebo.

The genes are TRBV6-1 and TRBJ1-6, with D unresolved. Germline V gives CDR1 MNHNS, CDR2 SASEGT. The ends were cut back, 1 base at V and 10 bases at J, with 17 bases in the middle. CDR3 size: 16 residues. This CDR3 reads CASSEGMAGSGSPLHF. CDR3 nucleotide sequence: TGTGCCAGCAGTGAAGGGATGGCAGGCTCGGGGTCACCCCTCCACTTT.

This chain uses TRBV3-1 (or the pseudogene TRBV3-2) with TRBJ1-6; tentative D call: TRBD1 (5 bases). The CDR3 has 16 residues. Germline V CDR1 and CDR2: LGHDT, YNNKEL (reference sequence). Trimming pared 2 bases from V and 8 bases from J, leaving 16 bases between. CDR3 sequence (DNA): TGTGCCAGCAGCCAACGGGGACTGATCGGGGATTCACCCCTCCACTTT. This translates into CASSQRGLIGDSPLHF.

The chain couples TRBV19 to TRBJ2-1; possibly TRBD1 for D (5 bases). Trimming pared 5 bases from V and 10 bases from J, leaving 18 bases between. The CDR3 is made up of 14 amino acids. Germline CDR1 LNHDA, CDR2 SQIVND (reference sequence). The CDR3 DNA sequence: TGTGCCAGTAGTCCTTCACAGCCTAACAGGGAGCAGTTCTTC. This gives the protein CASSPSQPNREQFF.

The V gene is TRBV7-9, the J gene TRBJ1-5, with D unclear. Trimming left V 3 bases short and J 3 bases short, with 9 bases between. Germline CDR1 reads SEHNR; CDR2 reads FQNEAQ (reference sequence). The CDR3 spans 14 residues. CDR3 coding DNA: TGTGCCAGCAGCTTTGGTTACTACAATCAGCCCCAGCATTTT. This sequence encodes CASSFGYYNQPQHF.

This chain joins TRBV5-4 and TRBJ1-3, with D unclear. The ends were cut back, 3 bases at V and 0 bases at J, with 13 bases in the middle. The V gene's germline CDR1 is SGHNT and CDR2 YYREEE (reference sequence). There are 16 residues in the CDR3. CDR3 nucleotides: TGTGCCAGCAGCTGGGAAAGGTCCGACTCTGGAAACACCATATATTTT. It is translated as CASSWERSDSGNTIYF.

V and J are TRBV4-2 and TRBJ2-7; 10 bases match TRBD2. Germline lookup yields CDR1 LGHNA and CDR2 YNFKEQ. V dropped 0 bases and J dropped 9; count of bases not matched to a gene: 8. This CDR3 spans 15 amino acids. In nucleotides, the CDR3 is TGTGCCAGCAGCCAAGAGGTGGCTAGCGGGAGTCCGCAGTACTTC. The encoded protein is CASSQEVASGSPQYF.

This chain connects TRBV11-2 to TRBJ2-7; 11 nucleotides match TRBD1. Germline V gives CDR1 SGHAT, CDR2 FQNNGV. This CDR3 spans 14 amino acids. J lost 6 bases, V lost 2 bases, and 3 bases had no gene match. In DNA form, the CDR3 reads TGTGCCAGCAGCTTACCGGGACAGGGGGTCGAGCAGTACTTC. This encodes CASSLPGQGVEQYF.

Comment on this clone: The same CDR3 can be traced to other DNA sequences in this sample. The rearrangement joins TRBV7-2 to TRBJ1-2, with D unresolved. In germline, CDR1 is SGHTA, CDR2 FQGNSA. There are 13 residues in the CDR3. The V end lost 5 bases, the J end lost 2 bases, and 9 bases lay between the germline ends. The CDR3 coding sequence is TGTGCCAGCAGCCCTGACACCAACTATGGCTACACCTTC. Translation gives CASSPDTNYGYTF.

The chain combines TRBV7-2 with TRBJ1-2; D might be TRBD1 (6 bases). The CDR3 is 16 residues long. Looked up from germline, CDR1 is SGHTA and CDR2 is FQGNSA. With 4 bases removed from V and 1 base from J, the gap between germline ends came to 16 bases. CDR3: CASSSSGEGGNYGYTF. Written as DNA, the CDR3 is TGTGCCAGCAGCTCGTCCGGGGAGGGGGGTAACTATGGCTACACCTTC.

This clone has just one count. V is TRBV7-2 and J is TRBJ1-6, with a possible D match to TRBD1 (6 bases). The CDR3 runs to 16 residues. The V gene's germline CDR1 is SGHTA and CDR2 FQGNSA. Trimming removed 5 bases at V and 6 bases at J, with 17 bases between. The CDR3 protein is CASSRLGRGGNSPLHF. The CDR3 bases are TGTGCCAGCAGCCGCCTCGGTAGGGGGGGTAATTCACCCCTCCACTTT.

The chain combines TRBV30 with TRBJ1-4; D uncertain. The CDR3 length is 13 residues. Germline CDR1 GTSNPN, CDR2 SVGIG (reference sequence). Deletions cut 3 bases from V and 1 base from J, with 6 bases between. The CDR3 region is CAWSLGTNEKLFF. CDR3 sequence (DNA): TGTGCCTGGAGCCTAGGAACTAATGAAAAACTGTTTTTT.

The rearrangement joins TRBV7-2 to TRBJ1-1; D might be TRBD1 (5 bases). Germline V gene lookup returns CDR1 SGHTA and CDR2 FQGNSA. There are 14 residues in the CDR3. V was shortened by 5 bases and J by 5 bases, with 15 bases between the two germline ends. The CDR3 spells CASSQTRVGTEAFF. CDR3 bases: TGTGCCAGCAGCCAGACCAGGGTTGGGACTGAAGCTTTCTTT.

The chain joins TRBV27 to TRBJ1-5, with unresolved D. CDR3 length equals 15 residues. CDR1 is MNHEY and CDR2 is SMNVEV in the germline V gene (reference sequence). V lost 6 bases, J lost 1 base, and 13 bases lay in between. CDR3 nucleotide sequence: TGTGCCAGCAGCCTCGGAACGGGGAGCAATCAGCCCCAGCATTTT. Translated: CASSLGTGSNQPQHF.

The rearrangement uses TRBV28 and TRBJ2-2; D gene unclear. Trimming took 4 bases from V and 2 from J, leaving 5 bases between them. CDR1 and CDR2 (germline): MDHEN, SYDVKM. The CDR3 sequence is 13 residues long. CDR3 residues: CASSSANTGELFF. CDR3 coding DNA: TGTGCCAGCAGTTCCGCTAACACCGGGGAGCTGTTTTTT.

The rearrangement links TRBV28 to TRBJ1-2; TRBD1 might be the D (6 bases). CDR1 and CDR2 from the germline V gene are MDHEN and SYDVKM. The CDR3 contains 14 residues. With 6 bases removed from V and 2 bases from J, the gap between germline ends came to 13 bases. This CDR3 is CASRPADRNYGYTF. As DNA, the CDR3 is TGTGCCAGCAGACCCGCCGACAGGAACTATGGCTACACCTTC.